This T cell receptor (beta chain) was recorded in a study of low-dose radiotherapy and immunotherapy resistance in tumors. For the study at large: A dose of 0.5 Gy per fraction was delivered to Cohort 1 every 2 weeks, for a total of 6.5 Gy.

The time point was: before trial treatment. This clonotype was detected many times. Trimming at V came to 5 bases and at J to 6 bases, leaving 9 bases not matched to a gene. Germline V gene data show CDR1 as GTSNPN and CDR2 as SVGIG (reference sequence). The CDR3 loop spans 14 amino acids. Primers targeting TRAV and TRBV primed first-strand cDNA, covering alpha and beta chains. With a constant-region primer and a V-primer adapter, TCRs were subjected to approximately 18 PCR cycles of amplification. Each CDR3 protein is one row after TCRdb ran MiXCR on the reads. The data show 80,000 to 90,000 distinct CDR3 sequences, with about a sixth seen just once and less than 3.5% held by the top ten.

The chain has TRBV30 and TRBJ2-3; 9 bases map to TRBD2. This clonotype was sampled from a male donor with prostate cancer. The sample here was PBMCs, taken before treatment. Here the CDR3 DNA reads TGTGCCTGGGGAGCGGGGGGACTTCTGGATACGCAGTATTTT. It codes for CAWGAGGLLDTQYF.